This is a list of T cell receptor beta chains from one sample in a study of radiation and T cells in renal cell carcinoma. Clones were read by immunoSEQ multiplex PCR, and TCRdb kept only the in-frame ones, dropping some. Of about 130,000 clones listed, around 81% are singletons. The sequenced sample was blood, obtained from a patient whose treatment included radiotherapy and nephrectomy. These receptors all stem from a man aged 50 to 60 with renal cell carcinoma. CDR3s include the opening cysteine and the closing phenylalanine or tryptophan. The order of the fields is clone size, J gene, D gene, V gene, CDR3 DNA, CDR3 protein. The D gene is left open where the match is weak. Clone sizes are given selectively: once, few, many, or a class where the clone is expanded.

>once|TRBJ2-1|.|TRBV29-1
TGCAGCGTTGAATGGCCCGGAGCGGCCACCTACAATGAGCAGTTCTTC
CSVEWPGAATYNEQFF
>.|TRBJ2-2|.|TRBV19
TGTGCCAGTAGTATTACCGGGGGTAAGACCGGGGAGCTGTTTTTT
CASSITGGKTGELFF
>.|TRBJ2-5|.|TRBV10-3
TGTGCCATCAGTGAGGGGCGGGGCACAGGAGAAGAGACCCAGTACTTC
CAISEGRGTGEETQYF
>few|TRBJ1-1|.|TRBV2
TGTGCCAGCAGTGAACAGACTGCCGAAGCTTTCTTT
CASSEQTAEAFF
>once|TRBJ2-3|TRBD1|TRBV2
TGTGCCAGCACCGGACAGGGGAATTTGGCAGATACGCAGTATTTT
CASTGQGNLADTQYF
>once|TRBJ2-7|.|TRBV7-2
TGTGCCAGCAGCTTAGGGGGTTTGGGCGGCGAGCAGTACTTC
CASSLGGLGGEQYF
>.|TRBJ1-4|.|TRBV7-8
TGTGCCAGCAGAGGGGTGGGAAATTTGCCTAATGAAAAACTGTTTTTT
CASRGVGNLPNEKLFF
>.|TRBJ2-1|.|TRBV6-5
TGTGCCAGCAGTTACCCGAATAACAATGAGCAGTTCTTC
CASSYPNNNEQFF
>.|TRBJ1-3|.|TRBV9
TGTGCCAGCAGCACGGACAGTTTCTCTGGAAACACCATATATTTT
CASSTDSFSGNTIYF
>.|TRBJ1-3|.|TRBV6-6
TGTGCCAGCACAATAGCGGGAAACACCATATATTTT
CASTIAGNTIYF
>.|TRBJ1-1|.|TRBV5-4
TGTGCCAGCAGCTTGGCCGGGGGTCACACTGAAGCTTTCTTT
CASSLAGGHTEAFF
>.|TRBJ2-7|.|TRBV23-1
TGCGCCAGCAGTCAATCGCCCATCTGGGACGAGCAGTACTTC
CASSQSPIWDEQYF
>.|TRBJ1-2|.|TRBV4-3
TGCGCCAGCAGCCAAGAACGGGGGGCCCTTAGCTATGGCTACACCTTC
CASSQERGALSYGYTF
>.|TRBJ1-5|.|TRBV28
TGTGCCAGCAGTCTCCGAGGGAGTAGCAGCAATCAGCCCCAGCATTTT
CASSLRGSSSNQPQHF
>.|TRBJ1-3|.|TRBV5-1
TGCGCCAGCAGCTTGGATGGACAGATCTCTGGAAACACCATATATTTT
CASSLDGQISGNTIYF
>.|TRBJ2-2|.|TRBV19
TGTGCCAGTAGAAAAATGACAGAATACACCGGGGAGCTGTTTTTT
CASRKMTEYTGELFF
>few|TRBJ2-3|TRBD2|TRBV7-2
TGTGCCAGCAGCCCAGAAGCGGGGGCAGGGGATACGCAGTATTTT
CASSPEAGAGDTQYF
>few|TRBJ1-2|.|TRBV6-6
TGTGCCAGCAGTTCCGTCATCGGCTACACCTTC
CASSSVIGYTF
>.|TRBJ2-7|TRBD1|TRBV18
TGTGCCAGCTCACCAATTGACAGGGCCTCCTACGAGCAGTACTTC
CASSPIDRASYEQYF
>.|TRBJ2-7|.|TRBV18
TGTGCCAGCTCTTTCTCCGGGACTCTAGAGCAGTACTTC
CASSFSGTLEQYF
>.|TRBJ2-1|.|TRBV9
TGTGCCAGCAGCGTAACGTCCCACGCCGAGCAGTTCTTC
CASSVTSHAEQFF
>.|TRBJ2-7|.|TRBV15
TGTGCCACCAGCAGAAACCGATCGATAGGGAAACCCTACGAGCAGTACTTC
CATSRNRSIGKPYEQYF
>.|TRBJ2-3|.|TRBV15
TGTGCCACCAGCAGAGATCGGGGCGCCACAGATACGCAGTATTTT
CATSRDRGATDTQYF
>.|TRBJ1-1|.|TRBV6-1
TGTGCCAGCAGTGACGAAACCAAGGGACCGTACACTGAAGCTTTCTTT
CASSDETKGPYTEAFF
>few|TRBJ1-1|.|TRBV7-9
TGTGCCAGCACCCAAACAGAGAACACTGAAGCTTTCTTT
CASTQTENTEAFF
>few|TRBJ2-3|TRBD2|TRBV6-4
TGTGCCAGCAGTTTTGCGGGGGGGAGCACAGATACGCAGTATTTT
CASSFAGGSTDTQYF
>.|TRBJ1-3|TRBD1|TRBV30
TGTGCCTGGAGTGGTTGGGACAGGGGAAACACCATATATTTT
CAWSGWDRGNTIYF
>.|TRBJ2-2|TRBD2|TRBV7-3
TGTGCCAGCAGTACCACTAGCGTGGAAGGGGAGCTGTTTTTT
CASSTTSVEGELFF
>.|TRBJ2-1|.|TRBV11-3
TGTGCCAGCAGCTTAGGAGGGGACAATGAGCAGTTCTTC
CASSLGGDNEQFF
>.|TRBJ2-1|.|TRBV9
TGTGCCAGCAGCGTAGCCGACGGTACCTACAATGAGCAGTTCTTC
CASSVADGTYNEQFF
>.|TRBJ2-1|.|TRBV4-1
TGCGCCAGCAGCCAGAGGGAGGGACAGTCCTACAATGAGCAGTTCTTC
CASSQREGQSYNEQFF
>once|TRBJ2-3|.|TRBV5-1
TGCGCCAGCAGCTTTCAGGGTGTGGATACGCAGTATTTT
CASSFQGVDTQYF